A single T cell receptor (beta chain) is shown here with its context. There is no known antigen for this receptor. No per-base quality is available; no much larger clone lies one base away. In total, roughly 710 healthy bone marrow donors made up the cohort. At the time of sampling, all cohort members were nominally healthy, though unrecorded immune exposures were likely present. The donor tested CMV seropositive and was one of the 289 seropositive cohort members. Each donor provided a peripheral blood sample, and peripheral blood mononuclear cells were used for TCR beta sequencing. Genomic DNA extraction from the blood cell samples was performed with the Qiagen DNeasy Blood Extraction Kit. The library was generated by the immunoSEQ multiplex PCR assay. A mixture of 60 forward primers for TCR Vbeta segments and 13 reverse primers for TCR Jbeta segments was used in the multiplex PCR. The CDR3 region of rearranged TCR beta genes was amplified from genomic DNA by a multiplex PCR assay. The Illumina HiSeq System was used to sequence the amplified TCR beta libraries as 87-base-pair reads. On the authors' methods: In a later analysis, about 80 million unique TCR beta chains were counted across the 500 to 850 repertoires, and approximately 11 million of these chains were shared by at least two donors. A nearest-neighbor algorithm error-corrected the raw reads and collapsed the reads into unique sequences, merging closely related sequences to remove PCR and sequencing errors. V, D and J gene segments were assigned by aligning CDR3 sequences to IMGT reference sequences. For a sequence to be retained, a match of at least six nucleotides to both a V gene segment and a J gene segment was required. A rearrangement counted as productive if the CDR3 had no stop codons and remained in frame with V and J, and every other rearrangement counted as non-productive. Following IMGT convention, CDR3 was defined as the stretch from the second conserved V-encoded cysteine up to the conserved J-encoded phenylalanine. Sequences without an unambiguous match to a single V gene segment were excluded from the earlier analysis of 587 of the donors. In an earlier analysis of approximately 590 of the donors, a V segment was called functional when productive rearrangements were above 56.7%, and segregating when the standard deviation between donors exceeded 5%. A statistical classification framework was developed to diagnose cytomegalovirus status using the catalog of TCR beta chain sequences. A later analysis assigned V and J genes by comparing TCR nucleotide sequences with IMGT/GENE-DB human TR gene sequences. In a later analysis, CDR3 sequences and most-parsimonious VDJ recombination scenarios were assigned using the TCRdist pipeline. In a later analysis, each TCR beta chain was defined by its CDR3 amino acid sequence together with its V-gene family, and reads lacking a unique V-gene family were excluded. To address suspected cross-contamination and a sequencing artifact, a later analysis removed roughly 580 highly shared, low-generation-probability nucleotide sequences. In a later analysis, a clonal expansion index for each public chain was calculated from normalized within-repertoire ranks of inferred template counts. Generation probabilities in a later analysis came from a VDJ recombination model fitted to out-of-frame rearrangements, and those results were checked against IGoR. In a later analysis, hypergeometric tests were used to score TCR-TCR, TCR-HLA and TCR-CMV co-occurrence, with a repertoire-size bias correction applied to TCR pairs. A later analysis estimated false discovery rates by permuting HLA or CMV assignments 20 times. In a later analysis, co-occurring TCRs were grouped using DBSCAN, and TCRdist sequence similarity was added for clustering within HLA-allele-positive subsets. Repertoires with fewer than 30,000 or more than 120,000 public chains were left out of co-occurrence clustering, as were five repertoires with anomalous nucleotide sharing. TCRdb took this table from immuneACCESS and kept in-frame rearrangements with V and J called. Such tables lack part of the clones; where checked against another copy, unresolved V genes explain under half of the gap, and the rest is unexplained. Clonal size and the V and J genes are those of that table, whereas D and trimming came from the DNA. The sample table holds 100,000 to 120,000 clones, of which 70% to 85% were seen once. The top ten hold 6.2% of the sample.

The sample belongs to a study of cytomegalovirus exposure and HLA in healthy donors (dated by TCRdb to 2016 to 2017). Broadly, across the study: In an earlier analysis of 587 of the donors, approximately 300 Gb of sequence data and 95 million to 130 million unique TCR beta sequences from about 179 million T cells were reported. Approximately 300 gigabases of sequencing data and around 80 million unique TCR sequences made up an early release that covered 500 to 700 HLA-typed donors. The genetic ancestry cluster associated with self-reported Caucasian donors included roughly four fifths of the approximately 430 genotyped donors. The aim of the study was to test whether cataloging public T cell receptors could identify signatures of past pathogen exposure. Using immunosequencing, the study profiled T cell repertoires from about 620 subjects and related those repertoires to cytomegalovirus serostatus. Along with the approximately 700-subject first cohort, a separate validation cohort of over a hundred different subjects was used. To predict cytomegalovirus infection status, the study brought together high-throughput TCR immunosequencing, statistical association of individual TCRs with disease status, and machine learning. A later analysis re-analyzed previously published TCR beta repertoires from approximately 670 donors and added high-resolution HLA genotyping to study TCR occurrence patterns. In the later analysis, no new phenotypic data were used to find candidate immune exposures; instead, reliance was placed on TCR beta sequences and their occurrence across donors. In an earlier analysis of 500 to 650 of the donors, high-throughput TCR beta sequencing was used to judge whether each TCR beta V gene segment behaved as functional or pseudogenic. Donor age, sex, ethnicity and CMV serostatus were collected together with the repertoire data. A later genetic analysis used genome-wide SNP genotypes for 398 of the 666 donors, treating that subset as a discovery cohort. All discovery cohort repertoires had been generated on a single sequencing platform. Both class I and class II loci were covered by HLA typing, at four-digit resolution. Typing coverage differed by locus: A, B, C, DRB1 and DQB1 were typed in roughly 629-630 donors, DQA1 in 500 to 550, DPA1 in 600 to 610, and DPB1 in 450 to 490. Roughly five DR-DQ haplotypes were treated as single units for association and clustering because of strong linkage in the cohort. Among roughly 400 genotyped donors of the cohort, an average of roughly 240,000 unique TCR beta nucleotide sequences were sequenced per donor, roughly 20% of them non-productive. General findings and caveats noted by the study authors: A cluster of highly shared sequence variants was judged likely to be a technical artifact of the sequencing pipeline. It was suggested by the authors that the approach could potentially be generalized to other disease states and immunological phenotypes. The study gave a list of about 160 TCR beta chains associated with cytomegalovirus. Because counts were too low, fewer than 20 rarely observed V segments, including chromosome 9 orphons, were excluded from the earlier analysis of some 540 of the donors. In a later analysis, the rate of TCR association differed among HLA loci, with DRB1 alleles having the most associated TCRs and HLA-C alleles having the fewest. According to a later genetic analysis, donors in an Asian-associated ancestry cluster had fewer N-insertions in productive TCRs than the approximately 630-donor mean. Broadly in line with IMGT annotations, most TCR beta V segments showed up in productive rearrangements about 87% or about 30% of the time in an earlier analysis of several hundred of the donors. Across donors, most TCR sequences were observed very rarely, whereas some public TCRs were present in many individuals. Linkage disequilibrium might explain the correlated functional status among segregating V segments, but an unknown experimental factor could not be ruled out. Cytomegalovirus status was reported to be diagnosed by the classifier with high specificity and sensitivity in both the original and validation cohorts. A further reported finding was that TCR beta sequences accurately predicted the HLA-A and HLA-B alleles for most subjects in the first cohort. Because HLA typing was missing for some donors at each locus, association tests included only the typed subset. A later analysis reported that several top co-occurrence clusters appeared linked to parvovirus B19, influenza, CMV and Epstein-Barr virus. In a later genetic analysis, a missense DCLRE1C variant was associated with V-gene and J-gene trimming of TCR beta chains, and the association was replicated in an independent cohort. The presence/absence analyses assumed that sequencing depth was roughly uniform across donors, and that assumption may not be true. A later analysis found that most CMV-associated TCR beta chains appeared HLA-restricted, with HLA associations seemingly driven largely by CMV exposure. For the cohort, immune exposure information was limited to CMV serostatus. In vitro tests confirmed that three of the cytomegalovirus-associated TCR beta chains recognize cytomegalovirus antigens. In a later analysis, HLA-associated TCR beta chains showed more clonal expansion and lower generation probabilities than non-associated chains that were equally common. At a false discovery rate of 0.05, a later analysis linked roughly 17,000 TCR beta sequences to specific HLA alleles. This cohort had only TCR beta chains sequenced, and the lack of alpha or paired-chain data limited which features could be detected. Strong co-occurrence of HLA alleles, especially DR and DQ, made assigning TCR associations to individual alleles difficult.

This TCR was recovered from a man younger than 45 in good health and CMV-seropositive. The source material was PBMCs.

The DNA sequence is as follows: TGTGCCTGGAGTCGTAGGACAGGGAAGAACACTGAAGCTTTCTTT. The translation is CAWSRRTGKNTEAFF. The receptor chain draws on TRBV30 and TRBJ1-1; 8 bases in the middle match TRBD1. From its cysteine to its phenylalanine, the CDR3 spans 15 amino acids. Only the CDR3 part of the read is kept: 45 bases, read in frame from the first base. According to the germline V gene (reference sequence), CDR1 reads GTSNPN and CDR2 reads SVGIG. Ends trimmed: V by 2 bases, J by 1 base; bases unmatched to a gene: 6. The full variable domain, with segments outside the CDR3 supplied by the reference TRBV30 and TRBJ1-1 proteins, appears as SQTIHQWPATLVQPVGSPLSLECTVEGTSNPNLYWYRQAAGRGLQLLFYSVGIGQISSEVPQNLSASRPQDRQFILSSKKLLLSDSGFYLCAWSRRTGKNTEAFFGQGTRLTVV.